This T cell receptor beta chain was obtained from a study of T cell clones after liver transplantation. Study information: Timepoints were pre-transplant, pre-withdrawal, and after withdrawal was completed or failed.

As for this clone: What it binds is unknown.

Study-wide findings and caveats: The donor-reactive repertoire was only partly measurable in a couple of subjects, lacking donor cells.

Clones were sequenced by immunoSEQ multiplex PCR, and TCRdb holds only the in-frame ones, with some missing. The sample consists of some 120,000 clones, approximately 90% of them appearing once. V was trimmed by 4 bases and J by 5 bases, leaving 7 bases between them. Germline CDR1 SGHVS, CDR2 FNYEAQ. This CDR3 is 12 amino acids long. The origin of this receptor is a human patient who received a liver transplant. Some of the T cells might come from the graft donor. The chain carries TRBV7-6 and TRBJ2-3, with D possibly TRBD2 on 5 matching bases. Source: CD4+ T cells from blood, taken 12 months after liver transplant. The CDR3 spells CASSYSGDTQYF. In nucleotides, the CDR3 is TGTGCCAGCAGCTACAGCGGAGATACGCAGTATTTT. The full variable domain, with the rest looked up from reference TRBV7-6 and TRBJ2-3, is GAGVSQSPRYKVTKRGQDVALRCDPISGHVSLYWYRQALGQGPEFLTYFNYEAQQDKSGLPNDRFSAERPEGSISTLTIQRTEQRDSAMYRCASSYSGDTQYFGPGTRLTVL.